This T cell receptor (beta chain) appears in the sequencing data of a study of cytomegalovirus exposure and HLA in healthy donors. Profiled with immunoSEQ multiplex PCR; TCRdb holds only in-frame clones, not every one. The sample records over 85,000 clones, around nine tenths being singletons. From germline, CDR1 is SQVTM and CDR2 ANQGSEA. CDR3 length equals 14 residues. Deletions cut 7 bases from V and 4 bases from J, with 16 bases between. The genes are TRBV29-1 and TRBJ2-2; a possible D gene is TRBD1 (6 bases). The source is a woman in her 30s in good health and CMV-seropositive. Specimen: PBMCs. CDR3 protein: CSATNRAATGELFF. The CDR3 DNA reads as TGCAGCGCCACTAACAGGGCGGCCACCGGGGAGCTGTTTTTT.